Described below is a single T cell receptor beta chain sequence and its context. This CDR3 has 15 residues. Trimming at V came to 5 bases and at J to 7 bases, leaving 11 bases not matched to a gene. Germline CDR1 SGHVS, CDR2 FQNEAQ. This sample was taken from a study of PD-L1 blockade in urothelial cancer. Study context: About 90% of the 29 patients were males with bladder-origin urothelial cancer. Blood analyses occurred 3 weeks (second dose) and 6 weeks post treatment start.

Added to each PCR by spiking were synthetic TCR analog templates. Libraries were prepared by immunoSEQ multiplex PCR; TCRdb keeps only in-frame clonotypes and omits some of them. The top ten hold 5.9% of the sample, which has more than 15,000 clones, about 85% seen once. Locally advanced or metastatic urothelial carcinoma affected the patients. The chain links TRBV7-8 to TRBJ2-7; 10 nucleotides agree with TRBD1. The TCR comes from a man over 45 with urothelial cancer. Source: PBMCs, taken around atezolizumab (anti-PD-L1) treatment. CDR3 sequence: CASSLRWDRGGEQYF. The CDR3 DNA is TGTGCCAGCAGCCTACGCTGGGACAGGGGAGGGGAGCAGTACTTC.